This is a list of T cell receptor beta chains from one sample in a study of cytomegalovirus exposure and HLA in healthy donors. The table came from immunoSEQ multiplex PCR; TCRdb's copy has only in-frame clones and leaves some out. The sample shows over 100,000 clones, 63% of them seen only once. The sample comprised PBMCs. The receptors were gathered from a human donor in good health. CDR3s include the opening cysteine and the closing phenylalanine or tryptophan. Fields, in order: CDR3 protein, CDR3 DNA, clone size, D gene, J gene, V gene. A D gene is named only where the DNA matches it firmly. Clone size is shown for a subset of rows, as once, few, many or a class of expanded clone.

CDR3: CASRSRPGAYNEQFF; DNA: TGTGCCAGCAGGTCTCGACCGGGAGCCTACAATGAGCAGTTCTTC; size: -; D: -; J: TRBJ2-1; V: TRBV7-6
CDR3: CAWTLAGGLYEQYF; DNA: TGTGCCTGGACACTAGCGGGAGGGTTATACGAGCAGTACTTC; size: -; D: TRBD2; J: TRBJ2-7; V: TRBV30
CDR3: CASEPLRPGNPYGYTF; DNA: TGTGCCAGCGAGCCATTGCGGCCGGGAAATCCATATGGCTACACCTTC; size: -; D: -; J: TRBJ1-2; V: TRBV14
CDR3: CASQGYEQYF; DNA: TGTGCCAGCCAGGGATACGAGCAGTACTTC; size: -; D: -; J: TRBJ2-7; V: TRBV2
CDR3: CASSQDRGRSTDTQYF; DNA: TGTGCCAGCAGCCAAGACAGGGGGAGGAGCACAGATACGCAGTATTTT; size: few; D: TRBD1; J: TRBJ2-3; V: TRBV7-9
CDR3: CASSLRLASYEQYF; DNA: TGTGCCAGCAGTTTACGTCTAGCTTCCTACGAGCAGTACTTC; size: -; D: -; J: TRBJ2-7; V: TRBV27
CDR3: CASSQDTVLYEQYF; DNA: TGCGCCAGCAGCCAAGATACGGTTCTCTACGAGCAGTACTTC; size: -; D: -; J: TRBJ2-7; V: TRBV4-1
CDR3: CASSFNGGNEQYF; DNA: TGTGCCAGCAGCTTTAACGGTGGTAACGAGCAGTACTTC; size: -; D: -; J: TRBJ2-7; V: TRBV7-9
CDR3: CASSYQGGGTYEQYF; DNA: TGTGCCAGCAGTTATCAAGGGGGCGGAACCTACGAGCAGTACTTC; size: -; D: TRBD1; J: TRBJ2-7; V: TRBV6-5
CDR3: CASSLGTGGNSPLHF; DNA: TGTGCCAGCTCACTGGGGACAGGGGGAAATTCACCCCTCCACTTT; size: -; D: TRBD1; J: TRBJ1-6; V: TRBV18
CDR3: CASSDSRDTEAFF; DNA: TGTGCCAGCAGTGACTCCCGGGACACTGAAGCTTTCTTT; size: -; D: -; J: TRBJ1-1; V: TRBV6-4
CDR3: CASSPGQPVTEAFF; DNA: TGTGCCAGCAGCCCGGGACAGCCGGTCACTGAAGCTTTCTTT; size: few; D: TRBD1; J: TRBJ1-1; V: TRBV7-2
CDR3: CASSSRTGGHTGELFF; DNA: TGTGCCAGCAGTTCACGGACAGGGGGCCACACCGGGGAGCTGTTTTTT; size: -; D: TRBD1; J: TRBJ2-2; V: TRBV28
CDR3: CASSESWTGSTDTQYF; DNA: TGCGCCAGCAGTGAGTCGTGGACTGGGAGCACAGATACGCAGTATTTT; size: -; D: -; J: TRBJ2-3; V: TRBV10-1
CDR3: CASSLGQGGEKKTF; DNA: TGTGCCAGCAGTCTCGGACAGGGGGGCGAAAAGAAGACCTTC; size: -; D: TRBD1; J: TRBJ1-2; V: TRBV27
CDR3: CASRPGISNQPQHF; DNA: TGTGCCAGCAGGCCAGGGATCAGCAATCAGCCCCAGCATTTT; size: once; D: -; J: TRBJ1-5; V: TRBV27
CDR3: CASSLHSPTEKLFF; DNA: TGTGCCAGCAGTTTACACTCCCCAACTGAAAAACTGTTTTTT; size: once; D: -; J: TRBJ1-4; V: TRBV28
CDR3: CASSGGGQIYGYTF; DNA: TGTGCCAGCAGTGGAGGAGGGCAGATCTATGGCTACACCTTC; size: once; D: -; J: TRBJ1-2; V: TRBV6-1
CDR3: CASRRGAGDRDSYEQYF; DNA: TGTGCCAGCAGACGGGGGGCCGGGGACCGAGACTCCTACGAGCAGTACTTC; size: -; D: -; J: TRBJ2-7; V: TRBV7-9
CDR3: CASSLRRQGGLEKLFF; DNA: TGTGCCAGCAGCCTAAGACGACAGGGGGGCCTTGAAAAACTGTTTTTT; size: -; D: TRBD1; J: TRBJ1-4; V: TRBV11-2
CDR3: CASSPPGTGYTEAFF; DNA: TGTGCCAGCAGCCCGCCCGGGACAGGGTATACTGAAGCTTTCTTT; size: few; D: TRBD1; J: TRBJ1-1; V: TRBV5-4
CDR3: CASSGESYEQYF; DNA: TGTGCCAGTAGTGGGGAGAGCTACGAGCAGTACTTC; size: -; D: -; J: TRBJ2-7; V: TRBV19
CDR3: CASWGGHGYTF; DNA: TGTGCCAGCTGGGGGGGCCATGGCTACACCTTC; size: -; D: -; J: TRBJ1-2; V: TRBV27
CDR3: CASSPGLADYEQYF; DNA: TGCGCCAGCAGCCCTGGACTAGCCGACTACGAGCAGTACTTC; size: few; D: TRBD2; J: TRBJ2-7; V: TRBV5-1
CDR3: CASRTLRGVLDEQFF; DNA: TGTGCCAGCAGAACCCTCAGGGGGGTTTTGGATGAGCAGTTCTTC; size: -; D: -; J: TRBJ2-1; V: TRBV27
CDR3: CAISDPERETGDEQFF; DNA: TGTGCCATCAGTGATCCGGAGAGGGAAACCGGGGATGAGCAGTTCTTC; size: -; D: -; J: TRBJ2-1; V: TRBV10-3
CDR3: CASSASRVRLLYEQYF; DNA: TGTGCCAGCAGCGCCTCCCGGGTGAGACTTCTCTACGAGCAGTACTTC; size: few; D: -; J: TRBJ2-7; V: TRBV6-4
CDR3: CASRTGVNEQYF; DNA: TGTGCCAGCAGGACAGGGGTTAACGAGCAGTACTTC; size: -; D: TRBD1; J: TRBJ2-7; V: TRBV6-1
CDR3: CASSRGAWEDLYEQYF; DNA: TGCGCCAGCAGCCGGGGGGCCTGGGAGGACCTCTACGAGCAGTACTTC; size: -; D: -; J: TRBJ2-7; V: TRBV5-1
CDR3: CASSLSLVAGDTQYF; DNA: TGTGCCAGCAGTTTATCCCTTGTTGCGGGAGATACGCAGTATTTT; size: -; D: -; J: TRBJ2-3; V: TRBV27
CDR3: CASSFDGTEYYEQYF; DNA: TGTGCCAGCAGTTTTGACGGGACAGAATACTACGAGCAGTACTTC; size: -; D: TRBD1; J: TRBJ2-7; V: TRBV28
CDR3: CASSKVCGYNTEAFF; DNA: TGTGCCAGCAGCAAAGTGTGCGGGTATAACACTGAAGCTTTCTTT; size: few; D: -; J: TRBJ1-1; V: TRBV21-1
CDR3: CASSLSTGGRAGELFF; DNA: TGTGCCAGCAGTTTATCGACGGGGGGCAGGGCCGGGGAGCTGTTTTTT; size: -; D: -; J: TRBJ2-2; V: TRBV27